In this sample, the clone carrying this T cell receptor beta chain turned up many times. Its antigen is unknown. These data belong to a study of identical twins. The study, taken as a whole, reports: Insertions were reduced in abundant cord blood beta clonotypes but not in memory repertoires. Twins shared out-of-frame alpha sequences with excess low generation probability. Partly confounded zero-insertion analyses could result from invariant MAIT and iNKT cells.

TCRdb itself ran the 5' RACE reads through MiXCR, one entry per CDR3 protein. The sample holds approximately 150,000 distinct CDR3 sequences, roughly 3.3% seen once. V lost 4 bases and J lost 1, with 10 bases in between. Germline loops: CDR1 DFQATT, CDR2 SNEGSKA (reference sequence). This CDR3 comprises 13 residues. The sequenced material came from memory T cells sorted from blood. This clonotype originated in a man aged 18 to 35 in good health. This chain joins TRBV20-1 and TRBJ2-5; D may match TRBD1 or TRBD2 (5 bases each). The CDR3 sequence is CSAIRDLQETQYF. CDR3 sequence (DNA): TGCAGTGCTATCCGGGACCTCCAAGAGACCCAGTACTTC.